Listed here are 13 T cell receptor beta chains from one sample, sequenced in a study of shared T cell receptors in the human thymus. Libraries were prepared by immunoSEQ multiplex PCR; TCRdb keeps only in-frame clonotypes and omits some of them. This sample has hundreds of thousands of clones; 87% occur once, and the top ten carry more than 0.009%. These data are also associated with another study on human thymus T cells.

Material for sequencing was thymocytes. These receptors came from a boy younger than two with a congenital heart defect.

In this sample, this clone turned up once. The CDR3 region is CASSPGRATGELFF. The CDR3 DNA reads TGTGCCAGCTCACCCGGGCGGGCGACAGGGGAGCTGTTTTTT. V usage is TRBV18 and J usage is TRBJ2-2; TRBD2 is a possible D gene (5 bases). Germline loops: CDR1 KGHSH, CDR2 LQKENI. This CDR3 spans 14 amino acids. V lost 3 bases, J lost 8 bases, and 13 bases lay in between. Full variable domain (remainder filled in from reference TRBV18 and TRBJ2-2): NAGVMQNPRHLVRRRGQEARLRCSPMKGHSHVYWYRQLPEEGLKFMVYLQKENIIDESGMPKERFSAEFPKEGPSILRIQQVVRGDSAAYFCASSPGRATGELFFGEGSRLTVL.

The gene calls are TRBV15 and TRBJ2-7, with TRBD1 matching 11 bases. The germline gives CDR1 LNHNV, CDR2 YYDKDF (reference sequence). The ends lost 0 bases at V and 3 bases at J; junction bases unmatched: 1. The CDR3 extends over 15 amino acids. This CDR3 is CATSREGTGGYEQYF. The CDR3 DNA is TGTGCCACCAGCAGAGAAGGGACAGGGGGCTACGAGCAGTACTTC.

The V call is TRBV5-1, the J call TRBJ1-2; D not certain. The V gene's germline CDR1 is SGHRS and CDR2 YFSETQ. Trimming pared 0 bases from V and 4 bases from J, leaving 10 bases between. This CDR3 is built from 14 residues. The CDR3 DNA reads TGCGCCAGCAGCTTGGAGGCTTCGGGCTATGGCTACACCTTC. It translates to CASSLEASGYGYTF.

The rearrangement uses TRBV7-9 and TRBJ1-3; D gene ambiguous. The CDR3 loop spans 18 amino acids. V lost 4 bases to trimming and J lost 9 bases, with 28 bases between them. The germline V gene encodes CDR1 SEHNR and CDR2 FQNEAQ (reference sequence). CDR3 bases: TGTGCCAGCAGCTCTCCCCTCCGGCAGTCCCCAATAGCTGCCACCATATATTTT. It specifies CASSSPLRQSPIAATIYF.

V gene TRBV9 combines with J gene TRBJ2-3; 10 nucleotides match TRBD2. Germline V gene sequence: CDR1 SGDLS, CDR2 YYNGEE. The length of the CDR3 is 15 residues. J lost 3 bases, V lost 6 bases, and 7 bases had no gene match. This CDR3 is CASNPAGGPTDTQYF. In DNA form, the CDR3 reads TGTGCCAGCAATCCAGCGGGGGGGCCTACAGATACGCAGTATTTT.

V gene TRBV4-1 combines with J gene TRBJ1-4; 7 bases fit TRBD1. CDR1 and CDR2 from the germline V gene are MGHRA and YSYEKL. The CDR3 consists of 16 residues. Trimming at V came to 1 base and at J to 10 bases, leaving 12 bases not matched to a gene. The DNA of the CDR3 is TGCGCCAGCAGCCAAGGGACGAGGACAGGTGGGGGAAAACTGTTTTTT. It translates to CASSQGTRTGGGKLFF.

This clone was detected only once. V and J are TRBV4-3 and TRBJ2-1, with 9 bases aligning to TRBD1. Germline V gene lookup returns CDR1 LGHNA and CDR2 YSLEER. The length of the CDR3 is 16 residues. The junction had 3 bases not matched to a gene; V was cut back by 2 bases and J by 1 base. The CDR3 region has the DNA TGCGCCAGCAGCCAAAGGGACAGGGAATCCTACAATGAGCAGTTCTTC. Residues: CASSQRDRESYNEQFF.

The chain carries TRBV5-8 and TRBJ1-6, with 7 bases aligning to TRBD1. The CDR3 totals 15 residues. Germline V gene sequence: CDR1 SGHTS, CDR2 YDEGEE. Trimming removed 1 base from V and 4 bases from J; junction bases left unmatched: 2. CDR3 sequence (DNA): TGTGCCAGCAGCTTGCAGGACAGGTATAATTCACCCCTCCACTTT. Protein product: CASSLQDRYNSPLHF.

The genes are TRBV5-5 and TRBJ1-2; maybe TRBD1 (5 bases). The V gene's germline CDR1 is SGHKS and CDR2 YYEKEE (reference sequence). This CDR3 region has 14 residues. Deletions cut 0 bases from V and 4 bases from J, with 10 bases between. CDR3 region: CASSLVQGCYGYTF. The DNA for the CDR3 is TGTGCCAGCAGCTTGGTTCAGGGCTGCTATGGCTACACCTTC.

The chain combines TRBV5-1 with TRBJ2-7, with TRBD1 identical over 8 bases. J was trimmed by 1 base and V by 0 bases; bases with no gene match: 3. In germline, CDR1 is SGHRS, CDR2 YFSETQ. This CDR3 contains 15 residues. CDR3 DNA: TGCGCCAGCAGCTTGGAGAGGACAGGGTCCTACGAGCAGTACTTC. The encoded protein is CASSLERTGSYEQYF. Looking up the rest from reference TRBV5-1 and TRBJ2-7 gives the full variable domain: KAGVTQTPRYLIKTRGQQVTLSCSPISGHRSVSWYQQTPGQGLQFLFEYFSETQRNKGNFPGRFSGRQFSNSRSEMNVSTLELGDSALYLCASSLERTGSYEQYFGPGTRLTVT.

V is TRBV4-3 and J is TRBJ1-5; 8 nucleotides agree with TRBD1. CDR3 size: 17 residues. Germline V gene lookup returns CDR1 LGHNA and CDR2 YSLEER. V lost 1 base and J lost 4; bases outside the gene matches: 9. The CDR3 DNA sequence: TGCGCCAGCAGCCAAGGGGTAGGCAGGGGGCTTAATCAGCCCCAGCATTTT. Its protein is CASSQGVGRGLNQPQHF.

The DNA for the CDR3 is TGCGCCAGCAGCCAAGAATTAGGGCTAGCGGGATGGGGCGGGGAGCTGTTTTTT. Translating it yields CASSQELGLAGWGGELFF. The chain combines TRBV4-3 with TRBJ2-2; TRBD2 matches at 9 bases. Germline V gene data show CDR1 as LGHNA and CDR2 as YSLEER. V lost 0 bases, J lost 7 bases, and 12 bases stayed unmatched. The length of the CDR3 is 18 residues.

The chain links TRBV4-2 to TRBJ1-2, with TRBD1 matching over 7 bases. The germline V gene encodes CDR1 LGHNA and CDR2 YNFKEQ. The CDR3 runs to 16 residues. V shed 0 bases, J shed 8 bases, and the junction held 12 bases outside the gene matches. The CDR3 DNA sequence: TGTGCCAGCAGCCAAGACCCGACAGGGCCCCAGAACGGCTACACCTTC. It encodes CASSQDPTGPQNGYTF.